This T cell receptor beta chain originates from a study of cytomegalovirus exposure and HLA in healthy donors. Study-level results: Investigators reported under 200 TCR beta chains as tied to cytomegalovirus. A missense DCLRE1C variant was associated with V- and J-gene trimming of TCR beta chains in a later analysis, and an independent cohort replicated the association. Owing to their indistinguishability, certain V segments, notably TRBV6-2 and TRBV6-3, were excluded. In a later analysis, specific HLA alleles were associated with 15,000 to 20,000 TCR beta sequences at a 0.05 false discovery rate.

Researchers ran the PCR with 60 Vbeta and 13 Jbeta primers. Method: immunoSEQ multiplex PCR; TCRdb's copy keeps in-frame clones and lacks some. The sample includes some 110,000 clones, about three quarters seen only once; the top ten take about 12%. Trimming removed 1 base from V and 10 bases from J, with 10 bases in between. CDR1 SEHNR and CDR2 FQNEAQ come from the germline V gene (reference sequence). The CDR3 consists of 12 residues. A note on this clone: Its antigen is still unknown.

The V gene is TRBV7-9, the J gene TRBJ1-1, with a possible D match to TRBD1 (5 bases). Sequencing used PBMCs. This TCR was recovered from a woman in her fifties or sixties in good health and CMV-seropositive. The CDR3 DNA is TGTGCCAGCAGCTTAGGGGGCCAGAGAGCTTTCTTT. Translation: CASSLGGQRAFF.